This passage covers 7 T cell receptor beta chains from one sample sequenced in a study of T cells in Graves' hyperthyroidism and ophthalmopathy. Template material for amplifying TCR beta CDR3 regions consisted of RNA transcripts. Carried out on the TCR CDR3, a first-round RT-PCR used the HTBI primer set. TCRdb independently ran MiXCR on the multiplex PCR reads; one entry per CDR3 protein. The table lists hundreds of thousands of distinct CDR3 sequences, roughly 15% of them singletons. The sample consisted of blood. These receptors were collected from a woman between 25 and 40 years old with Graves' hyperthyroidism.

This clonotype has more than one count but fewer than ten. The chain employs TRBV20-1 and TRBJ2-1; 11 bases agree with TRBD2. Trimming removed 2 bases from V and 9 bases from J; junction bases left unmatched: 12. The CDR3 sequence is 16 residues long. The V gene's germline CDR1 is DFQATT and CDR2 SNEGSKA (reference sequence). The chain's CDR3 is CSARQGPSGRNSEQFF. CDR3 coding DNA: TGCAGTGCTAGACAGGGGCCTAGCGGGAGGAACAGTGAGCAGTTCTTC.

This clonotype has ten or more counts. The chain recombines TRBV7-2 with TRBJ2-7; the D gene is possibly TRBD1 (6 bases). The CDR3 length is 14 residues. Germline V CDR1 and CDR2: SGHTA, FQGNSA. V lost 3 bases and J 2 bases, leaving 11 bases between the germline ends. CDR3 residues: CASSFLGTPYEQYF. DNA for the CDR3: TGTGCCAGCAGCTTCCTCGGGACACCCTACGAGCAGTACTTC. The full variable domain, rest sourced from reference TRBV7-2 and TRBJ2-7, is GAGVSQSPSNKVTEKGKDVELRCDPISGHTALYWYRQSLGQGLEFLIYFQGNSAPDKSGLPSDRFSAERTGGSVSTLTIQRTQQEDSAVYLCASSFLGTPYEQYFGPGTRLTVT.

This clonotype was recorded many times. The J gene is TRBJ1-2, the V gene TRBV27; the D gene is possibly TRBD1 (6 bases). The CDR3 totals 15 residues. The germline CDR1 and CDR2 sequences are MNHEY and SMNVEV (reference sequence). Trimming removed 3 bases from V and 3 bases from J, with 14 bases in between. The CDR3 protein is CASSLGGAPYYGYTF. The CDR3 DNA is TGTGCCAGCAGTTTGGGGGGGGCGCCTTACTATGGCTACACCTTC.

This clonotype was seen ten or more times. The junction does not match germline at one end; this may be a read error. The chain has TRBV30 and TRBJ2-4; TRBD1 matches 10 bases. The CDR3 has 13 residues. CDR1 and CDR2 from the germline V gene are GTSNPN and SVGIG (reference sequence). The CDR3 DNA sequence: TGTGCCTGGGGGACAGGGGCCAGAAACATTCAGTACTTC. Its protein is CAWGTGARNIQYF.

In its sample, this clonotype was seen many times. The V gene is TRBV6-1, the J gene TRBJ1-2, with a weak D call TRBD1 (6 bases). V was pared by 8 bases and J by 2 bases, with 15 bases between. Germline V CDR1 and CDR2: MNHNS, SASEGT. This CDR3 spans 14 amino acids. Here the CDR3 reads CASAEGTLNYGYTF. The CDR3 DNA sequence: TGTGCCAGCGCCGAGGGGACACTCAACTATGGCTACACCTTC.

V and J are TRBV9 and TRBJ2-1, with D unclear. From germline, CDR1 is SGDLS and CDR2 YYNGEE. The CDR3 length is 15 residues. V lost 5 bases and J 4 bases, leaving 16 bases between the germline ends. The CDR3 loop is CASSERAAIYNEQFF. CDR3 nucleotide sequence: TGTGCCAGCAGTGAACGGGCGGCTATATACAATGAGCAGTTCTTC.

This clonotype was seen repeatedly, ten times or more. For the CDR3, the DNA is TGTGCCAGCAGTTTACGTGTGGCTGGTTCCTACGAGCAGTACTTC. Translating gives CASSLRVAGSYEQYF. The chain carries TRBV28 and TRBJ2-7, with D unclear. Trimming removed 2 bases from V and 1 base from J, with 12 bases in between. The CDR3 has 15 residues. Looked up from germline, CDR1 is MDHEN and CDR2 is SYDVKM. The variable domain in full, with the rest retrieved from reference TRBV28 and TRBJ2-7, is DVKVTQSSRYLVKRTGEKVFLECVQDMDHENMFWYRQDPGLGLRLIYFSYDVKMKEKGDIPEGYSVSREKKERFSLILESASTNQTSMYLCASSLRVAGSYEQYFGPGTRLTVT.